A single sample is the source of the 31 T cell receptor beta chains below, sequenced in a study of cytomegalovirus exposure and HLA in healthy donors. PCR employed 60 Vbeta and 13 Jbeta primers. Using immunoSEQ multiplex PCR, the repertoire was profiled, and TCRdb retains in-frame clones only, with some absent. The data hold some 100,000 clones, with approximately 81% observed a single time. Sequenced input: PBMCs. These receptors were collected from a woman aged 25 to 39 in good health and CMV-seronegative.

The DNA of the CDR3 is TGTGCCAGCAGCAAGGTCGGGACAGGGGGATACGAGCAGTACTTC. It specifies CASSKVGTGGYEQYF. The chain recombines TRBV6-5 with TRBJ2-7; 11 bases line up with TRBD1. The CDR3 spans 15 residues. Germline V gene data show CDR1 as MNHEY and CDR2 as SVGAGI. The J segment lost 4 bases and the V segment lost 6 bases, leaving 8 bases of the junction unmatched.

This clone has a single count. The chain joins TRBV7-9 to TRBJ2-4; 7 positions match TRBD1. Germline V gives CDR1 SEHNR, CDR2 FQNEAQ (reference sequence). The CDR3 is made up of 17 amino acids. With 5 bases clipped from V and 0 bases from J, the junction kept 10 bases outside the gene matches. The CDR3 spells CASSLQGDNLAKNIQYF. The CDR3 DNA reads as TGTGCCAGCAGCCTCCAGGGGGACAATCTAGCCAAAAACATTCAGTACTTC. Using reference TRBV7-9 and TRBJ2-4 for the parts outside the CDR3, the full variable domain is DTGVSQNPRHKITKRGQNVTFRCDPISEHNRLYWYRQTLGQGPEFLTYFQNEAQLEKSRLLSDRFSAERPKGSFSTLEIQRTEQGDSAMYLCASSLQGDNLAKNIQYFGAGTRLSVL.

The chain carries TRBV6-5 and TRBJ1-5; 11 nucleotides match TRBD1. Germline loops: CDR1 MNHEY, CDR2 SVGAGI. J lost 6 bases, V lost 4 bases, and 5 bases had no gene match. CDR3 length equals 15 residues. For the CDR3, the DNA is TGTGCCAGCAGTTCGGGGACAGGGGGTACTCAGCCCCAGCATTTT. Its protein product is CASSSGTGGTQPQHF.

The rearrangement uses TRBV28 and TRBJ2-4; the match to TRBD2 covers 7 bases. Trimming at V came to 6 bases and at J to 6 bases, leaving 11 bases not matched to a gene. The CDR3 runs 15 residues. Germline CDR1 is MDHEN and CDR2 is SYDVKM. This CDR3 reads CASSPPPAGVNIQYF. Written as DNA, the CDR3 is TGTGCCAGCAGCCCTCCCCCGGCGGGAGTAAACATTCAGTACTTC.

This sequence joins TRBV27 and TRBJ1-1, with D possibly matching TRBD1 (5 bases). Germline V lookup: CDR1 MNHEY, CDR2 SMNVEV (reference sequence). Trimming shortened V by 3 bases and J by 4 bases, and 12 bases separated the two germline ends. This CDR3 region has 14 residues. This CDR3 reads CASSFGAGSTEAFF. DNA for the CDR3: TGTGCCAGCAGTTTTGGGGCCGGGTCCACTGAAGCTTTCTTT.

The J gene is TRBJ1-1, the V gene TRBV14; D ambiguous. V dropped 2 bases and J dropped 0 bases, with 4 bases sitting between them. The CDR3 has 13 amino acids. Germline CDR1 SGHDN, CDR2 FVKESK. The CDR3 sequence: CASSQNMNTEAFF. The CDR3 DNA follows: TGTGCCAGCAGCCAAAACATGAACACTGAAGCTTTCTTT. The whole variable domain, remainder taken from reference TRBV14 and TRBJ1-1, is EAGVTQFPSHSVIEKGQTVTLRCDPISGHDNLYWYRRVMGKEIKFLLHFVKESKQDESGMPNNRFLAERTGGTYSTLKVQPAELEDSGVYFCASSQNMNTEAFFGQGTRLTVV.

This clone was counted a single time. CDR3: CASSPYSGANVLTF. The CDR3 region has the DNA TGTGCCAGTAGTCCGTACTCTGGGGCCAACGTCCTGACTTTC. This chain connects TRBV19 to TRBJ2-6; D call uncertain. V was cut by 5 bases and J by 0 bases, with 5 bases left in between. This CDR3 region has 14 residues. CDR1 and CDR2 (germline): LNHDA, SQIVND (reference sequence).

This chain's CDR3 is CASSYGLSLYEQYF. The DNA of the CDR3 is TGTGCCAGCAGTTACGGACTAAGCCTCTACGAGCAGTACTTC. This sequence joins TRBV6-6 and TRBJ2-7; tentative D call: TRBD2 (6 bases). This CDR3 has 14 residues. Germline V CDR1 and CDR2: MNHNY, SVGAGI (reference sequence). V was clipped by 2 bases and J by 3 bases, with 11 bases between them.

The chain is built from TRBV7-9 and TRBJ1-1; D is undetermined. This CDR3 comprises 13 residues. Germline V CDR1 and CDR2: SEHNR, FQNEAQ (reference sequence). V was pared by 7 bases and J by 0 bases, with 9 bases between. The CDR3 coding sequence is TGTGCCAGCATCGAGGGTATGAACACTGAAGCTTTCTTT. This encodes CASIEGMNTEAFF.

This clone is a singleton in its sample. The chain recombines TRBV27 with TRBJ2-1, with D possibly being TRBD2 (6 bases). This CDR3 spans 13 amino acids. The germline gives CDR1 MNHEY, CDR2 SMNVEV (reference sequence). Deletions cut 2 bases from V and 8 bases from J, with 10 bases between. The CDR3 is CASSLGGIDEQFF. For the CDR3, the DNA is TGTGCCAGCAGTTTAGGAGGGATCGATGAGCAGTTCTTC.

This chain uses TRBV18 with TRBJ2-7, with TRBD2 matching over 12 bases. Germline V lookup: CDR1 KGHSH, CDR2 LQKENI. CDR3 length equals 15 residues. V lost 6 bases, J lost 4 bases, and 7 bases stayed unmatched. CDR3 DNA sequence: TGTGCCAGCTCCCAGACTAGCGGGAGCGCATACGAGCAGTACTTC. Translation gives CASSQTSGSAYEQYF.

This chain connects TRBV6-1 to TRBJ1-2; 8 bases align to TRBD1. J lost 7 bases, V lost 0 bases, and 7 bases had no gene match. The CDR3 is 15 amino acids. Germline CDR1 MNHNS, CDR2 SASEGT. The CDR3: CASSEASDRGIGYTF. CDR3 coding DNA: TGTGCCAGCAGTGAAGCTTCCGACAGGGGTATTGGCTACACCTTC.

In DNA, the CDR3 is TGTGCCAGCAGCTTCGGGGCGGGAAATGGGGAGACCCAGTACTTC. This translates into CASSFGAGNGETQYF. The genes are TRBV7-9 and TRBJ2-5; a weak D match, TRBD2 (6 bases). V was pared by 3 bases and J by 5 bases, with 16 bases between. The CDR3 runs to 15 residues. CDR1 is SEHNR, CDR2 FQNEAQ, per germline (reference sequence).

The chain is built from TRBV4-1 and TRBJ1-2, with TRBD1 as a possible D gene (5 bases). This CDR3 comprises 16 residues. Germline V gene data show CDR1 as MGHRA and CDR2 as YSYEKL. Trimming pared 1 base from V and 4 bases from J, leaving 16 bases between. The CDR3: CASSQVGGSHSYGYTF. CDR3 sequence (DNA): TGCGCCAGCAGCCAAGTCGGGGGGAGTCATTCCTATGGCTACACCTTC.

The chain employs TRBV18 and TRBJ1-1; 7 bases line up with TRBD1. The CDR3 totals 14 residues. Germline V gives CDR1 KGHSH, CDR2 LQKENI. V gave up 3 bases and J gave up 1 base; unmatched junction bases: 2. The DNA for the CDR3 is TGTGCCAGCTCACCGGGACAGCAGAACACTGAAGCTTTCTTT. Translating it yields CASSPGQQNTEAFF.

The gene calls are TRBV20-1 and TRBJ1-1; D possibly corresponds to TRBD1 (6 bases). V lost 6 bases to trimming and J lost 7 bases, with 9 bases between them. The CDR3 totals 10 residues. In germline, CDR1 is DFQATT, CDR2 SNEGSKA (reference sequence). CDR3 region: CSAGDNEAFF. DNA of the CDR3: TGCAGTGCAGGGGACAATGAAGCTTTCTTT.

The rearrangement uses TRBV6-5 and TRBJ2-5; D possibly corresponds to TRBD2 (5 bases). The CDR3 has 15 amino acids. The V end was cut by 0 bases, the J end by 3 bases, with 11 bases between. In germline, CDR1 is MNHEY, CDR2 SVGAGI. Here the CDR3 reads CASSYSFAGEETQYF. The DNA of the CDR3 is TGTGCCAGCAGTTACTCGTTCGCGGGTGAAGAGACCCAGTACTTC.

The chain joins TRBV11-3 to TRBJ2-1; TRBD2 might be the D (6 bases). Germline CDR1 is SGHNT and CDR2 is YENEEA. V lost 5 bases to trimming and J lost 4 bases, with 12 bases between them. The CDR3 extends over 14 amino acids. CDR3 DNA: TGTGCCAGCAGCCCGCGGGGAGCATACAATGAGCAGTTCTTC. This translates into CASSPRGAYNEQFF.

This clone was detected only a few times. V usage is TRBV11-2 and J usage is TRBJ2-1; perhaps TRBD2 as D (7 bases). This CDR3 has 15 residues. The V end was cut by 6 bases, the J end by 8 bases, with 20 bases between. Germline V gives CDR1 SGHAT, CDR2 FQNNGV. This CDR3 reads CASRNWRGGLDEQFF. The CDR3 DNA follows: TGTGCCAGCAGAAACTGGAGGGGGGGGCTCGATGAGCAGTTCTTC.

The chain links TRBV5-1 to TRBJ2-7; 8 nucleotides align to TRBD2. The trim removed 3 bases at V and 1 base at J, leaving 3 bases unmatched. CDR3 length: 14 amino acids. Per germline, CDR1 SGHRS and CDR2 YFSETQ. CDR3 loop: CASSSGGGSYEQYF. The CDR3 DNA sequence: TGCGCCAGCAGCTCGGGAGGGGGGTCCTACGAGCAGTACTTC.

Here the CDR3 reads CASSLDRDGFNEQFF. The CDR3 region has the DNA TGTGCCAGCAGCTTAGACAGGGATGGGTTCAATGAGCAGTTCTTC. This sequence joins TRBV6-5 and TRBJ2-1; 7 positions match TRBD1. V was clipped by 6 bases and J by 6 bases; unmatched bases: 11. The CDR3 has 15 amino acids. Germline V gives CDR1 MNHEY, CDR2 SVGAGI.

The chain couples TRBV5-1 to TRBJ2-1; 13 nucleotides agree with TRBD2. The junction had 16 bases not matched to a gene; V was cut back by 2 bases and J by 8 bases. CDR1 and CDR2 from the germline V gene are SGHRS and YFSETQ. The CDR3 is 19 residues long. CDR3 protein: CASSFIGLAGVRYRDEQFF. The CDR3 DNA reads as TGCGCCAGCAGCTTCATCGGACTAGCGGGAGTTAGATACCGGGATGAGCAGTTCTTC. Filled out from reference TRBV5-1 and TRBJ2-1, the complete variable domain reads KAGVTQTPRYLIKTRGQQVTLSCSPISGHRSVSWYQQTPGQGLQFLFEYFSETQRNKGNFPGRFSGRQFSNSRSEMNVSTLELGDSALYLCASSFIGLAGVRYRDEQFFGPGTRLTVL.

The chain employs TRBV7-2 and TRBJ2-6; D ambiguous. V shed 7 bases and J shed 11 bases, with 15 bases lying between them. CDR1 is SGHTA, CDR2 FQGNSA, per germline. CDR3 length: 13 amino acids. This chain's CDR3 is CASTTHDSDVLTF. The CDR3 DNA reads as TGTGCCAGCACCACACACGATTCAGACGTCCTGACTTTC.

The gene calls are TRBV5-4 and TRBJ2-3; D gene uncertain. CDR3 length equals 12 residues. Trimming removed 2 bases from V and 2 bases from J, with 3 bases in between. Germline CDR1 is SGHNT and CDR2 is YYREEE (reference sequence). CDR3 bases: TGTGCCAGCAGCTTCTTCACAGATACGCAGTATTTT. Protein product: CASSFFTDTQYF.

This clone appeared once. This rearrangement joins TRBV7-9 to TRBJ1-1, with 9 bases lining up with TRBD1. Germline CDR1 and CDR2: SEHNR and FQNEAQ (reference sequence). Unmatched junction bases numbered 7, after V lost 6 bases and J lost 2 bases. This CDR3 is 15 amino acids long. This CDR3 is CASSSQGAVNTEAFF. The CDR3 DNA is TGTGCCAGCAGTTCACAGGGGGCCGTAAACACTGAAGCTTTCTTT. The variable domain in full, completed from reference TRBV7-9 and TRBJ1-1, reads DTGVSQNPRHKITKRGQNVTFRCDPISEHNRLYWYRQTLGQGPEFLTYFQNEAQLEKSRLLSDRFSAERPKGSFSTLEIQRTEQGDSAMYLCASSSQGAVNTEAFFGQGTRLTVV.

The V gene is TRBV5-1, the J gene TRBJ2-2; 8 bases are shared with TRBD1. The CDR3 is 16 amino acids. Germline CDR1 reads SGHRS; CDR2 reads YFSETQ. J gave up 0 bases and V 3 bases, and 4 bases lay outside the gene matches. In nucleotides, the CDR3 is TGCGCCAGCAGCTCCTCAGGGGGCCCGAACACCGGGGAGCTGTTTTTT. This gives the protein CASSSSGGPNTGELFF.

As to this clone: An end of the junction differs from the germline gene, which may be a read error. The chain links TRBV7-9 to TRBJ1-2; no definite D call. CDR3 length: 16 residues. Germline CDR1 reads SEHNR; CDR2 reads FQNEAQ (reference sequence). The CDR3 region is CSSSPPAAFYFYGYTF. The CDR3 DNA reads TGTTCCAGCAGCCCCCCGGCGGCGTTCTATTTCTATGGCTACACCTTC.

J is TRBJ2-2 and V is TRBV30, with a tentative D call TRBD2 (6 bases). Germline V gives CDR1 GTSNPN, CDR2 SVGIG (reference sequence). Deletions cut 3 bases from V and 0 bases from J, with 11 bases between. The CDR3 consists of 15 residues. The CDR3 loop reads CAWRRGGTNTGELFF. In nucleotides, the CDR3 is TGTGCCTGGAGGCGTGGGGGGACGAACACCGGGGAGCTGTTTTTT.

CDR3 sequence reads: CASGRGNYGYTF. The CDR3 bases are TGTGCCAGCGGGCGGGGGAACTATGGCTACACCTTC. V usage is TRBV11-2 and J usage is TRBJ1-2, with D perhaps TRBD1 (5 bases). Germline values: CDR1 SGHAT, CDR2 FQNNGV. Trimming took off 8 bases at V and 2 bases at J, with 9 bases between the two ends. CDR3 length equals 12 residues.

The gene calls are TRBV6-6 and TRBJ2-1, with 8 bases lining up with TRBD2. V lost 6 bases and J lost 5; bases outside the gene matches: 6. Germline V gives CDR1 MNHNY, CDR2 SVGAGI (reference sequence). There are 14 residues in the CDR3. The CDR3 region has the DNA TGTGCCAGCAGCAATAGCGGGAACAACAATGAGCAGTTCTTC. It specifies CASSNSGNNNEQFF.

The chain employs TRBV11-2 and TRBJ2-3, with TRBD1 matching 7 bases. Germline loops: CDR1 SGHAT, CDR2 FQNNGV. The CDR3 has 13 residues. Trimming took 4 bases from V and 5 from J; bases not matched to a gene: 3. The CDR3 spells CASSSDREDTQYF. The CDR3 DNA follows: TGTGCCAGCAGCTCAGACAGGGAAGATACGCAGTATTTT.